One T cell receptor (beta chain) is described in this entry. This sample is part of a study of technical replicates of blood from a few donors. Germline lookup yields CDR1 GTSNPN and CDR2 SVGIG (reference sequence). V was trimmed by 0 bases and J by 3 bases, leaving 9 bases between them. This CDR3 comprises 13 residues. Some clones are missing from TCRdb's copy, which holds only in-frame ones; the method was immunoSEQ multiplex PCR. The data show about 59,000 clones, roughly 89% seen once. Sequencing was carried out using PBMCs. This rearrangement joins TRBV30 to TRBJ2-7; tentatively, D is TRBD1 (5 bases). The sequence came from a human donor in good health. Some clones in this sample may be carry-over from other donors' samples. CDR3 sequence: CAWSVQVGYEQYF. CDR3 nucleotide sequence: TGTGCCTGGAGTGTACAGGTGGGCTACGAGCAGTACTTC.